Listed below are T cell receptor beta chains from one sample, sequenced in a study of control samples from healthy donors and cancer patients. Clones were read by immunoSEQ multiplex PCR, and TCRdb kept only the in-frame ones, dropping some. This table holds some 20,000 clones, 85% to 90% found once. The specimen sequenced was PBMCs. The receptors were gathered from a woman in her sixties or seventies with colorectal cancer. The CDR3 runs from the conserved cysteine through the conserved F or W. Each record gives: CDR3 length, D gene, J gene, clone size, V gene, CDR3 DNA, CDR3 protein. A D gene is named only where the DNA matches it firmly. The size of a clone is reported for some rows only, either as once, few or many, or as a class for expanded clones.

15 | NA | TRBJ2-1 | NA | TRBV9 | TGTGCCAGCAGCGCTGTAGGGGGGAGAAGCGCGAGTAAGTTCTTC | CASSAVGGRSASKFF
13 | TRBD2 | TRBJ2-7 | few | TRBV19 | TGTGCCAGTTTGGGACTAGGGGCCTACGAGCAGTACTTC | CASLGLGAYEQYF
15 | NA | TRBJ1-1 | NA | TRBV19 | TGTGCCAGTAGTCCAATAACCGCCATGAACACTGAAGCTTTCTTT | CASSPITAMNTEAFF
19 | NA | TRBJ1-4 | NA | TRBV7-2 | TGTGCCAGCAGCTTAGACCCACATACGTGGAGTTCAACTAATGAAAAACTGTTTTTT | CASSLDPHTWSSTNEKLFF
20 | NA | TRBJ1-3 | NA | TRBV4-1 | TGCGCCAGCAGCCAAATCGGGCTGCCCCCGGGACATATCTCTGGAAACACCATATATTTT | CASSQIGLPPGHISGNTIYF
15 | NA | TRBJ1-1 | NA | TRBV15 | TGTGCCACCGAAGGGGGGGCAGCCTTAGGTGGTGAAGCTTTCTTT | CATEGGAALGGEAFF
16 | NA | TRBJ2-3 | NA | TRBV7-9 | TGTGCCAGCAGCCAAAAAGGACAGATGGTCACAGATACGCAGTATTTT | CASSQKGQMVTDTQYF
15 | NA | TRBJ2-5 | NA | TRBV5-1 | TGCGCCAGCACGTCAGGAATAGCCCTACAAGAGACCCAGTACTTC | CASTSGIALQETQYF
15 | TRBD2 | TRBJ2-7 | NA | TRBV30 | TGTGCCTGGAGATTAGCGGGAGACTGGTCCTACGAGCAGTACTTC | CAWRLAGDWSYEQYF
15 | TRBD1 | TRBJ2-7 | NA | TRBV27 | TGTGCCAGCAGCATGACAGGGTGGGCAACCTACGAGCAGTACTTC | CASSMTGWATYEQYF
12 | TRBD1 | TRBJ1-1 | few | TRBV4-3 | TGCGCCAGCAGCCAGACAGGGCGAGAAGCTTTCTTT | CASSQTGREAFF
16 | NA | TRBJ2-6 | once | TRBV7-3 | TGTGCCAGCGGCCGGGACACCAACTCTGGGGCCAACGTCCTGACTTTC | CASGRDTNSGANVLTF
13 | NA | TRBJ1-2 | NA | TRBV7-9 | TGTGCCAGCACCAGACCGGCCCTCAATGGCTACACCTTC | CASTRPALNGYTF
16 | NA | TRBJ1-6 | NA | TRBV2 | TGTGCCAGCAGTTTGGGGACCCAGAGAACTTATTCACCCCTCCACTTT | CASSLGTQRTYSPLHF
11 | NA | TRBJ2-1 | NA | TRBV7-2 | TGTGCCAGCACCATAGGGCCCCTGCAGTTCTTC | CASTIGPLQFF
15 | TRBD2 | TRBJ2-3 | NA | TRBV15 | TGTGCCACCAGCGAAGCGGGGACCCTCACAGATACGCAGTATTTT | CATSEAGTLTDTQYF
13 | NA | TRBJ1-1 | NA | TRBV7-2 | TGTGCCAGCAGCAGCGCTGTGAACACTGAAGCTTTCTTT | CASSSAVNTEAFF
15 | TRBD1 | TRBJ1-4 | NA | TRBV7-9 | TGTGCCAGCAGCTTCCTGGACAGGGGGAATGAAAAACTGTTTTTT | CASSFLDRGNEKLFF
15 | TRBD1 | TRBJ2-1 | NA | TRBV19 | TGTGCCAGTAATCCACAGGGGGGCTCCTACAATGAGCAGTTCTTC | CASNPQGGSYNEQFF
14 | NA | TRBJ2-5 | once | TRBV6-1 | TGTGCCAGCAGTGACCGGGACCACCAAGAGACCCAGTACTTC | CASSDRDHQETQYF
16 | TRBD2 | TRBJ2-1 | NA | TRBV5-1 | TGCGCCAGCACCCCCAGCGGGGGACACTCCTACAATGAGCAGTTCTTC | CASTPSGGHSYNEQFF
14 | NA | TRBJ2-4 | NA | TRBV9 | TGTGCCAGCAGCGTAGCTACGGGGCAAAACATTCAGTACTTC | CASSVATGQNIQYF
14 | TRBD1 | TRBJ2-2 | NA | TRBV7-3 | TGTGCCAGCAGCTCGGACAGGGGACCCGGGGAGCTGTTTTTT | CASSSDRGPGELFF
18 | NA | TRBJ2-5 | once | TRBV21-1 | TGTGCCAGCAGCAAAGCGGCTAATTACGGGACTAGGGCCGTGGCCCAGTACTTC | CASSKAANYGTRAVAQYF
13 | NA | TRBJ2-3 | once | TRBV30 | TGTGCCTGGCAGGGACTTATAACAGATACGCAGTATTTT | CAWQGLITDTQYF
13 | TRBD2 | TRBJ2-3 | large | TRBV6-5 | TGTGCCAGCGGGGGGGGATTCACAGATACGCAGTATTTT | CASGGGFTDTQYF
16 | TRBD1 | TRBJ1-1 | NA | TRBV5-6 | TGTGCCAGCAGCCTCGGGGGACAGGGAATGAACACTGAAGCTTTCTTT | CASSLGGQGMNTEAFF
18 | TRBD2 | TRBJ2-3 | NA | TRBV3-1/TRBV3-2 | TGTGCCAGCAGCCTGCAAGGGGGACTAGCGGGAGACACAGATACGCAGTATTTT | CASSLQGGLAGDTDTQYF
16 | TRBD2 | TRBJ2-1 | NA | TRBV29-1 | TGCAGCGTTGTCGGTAGCGGGCCAAGCTCCTACAATGAGCAGTTCTTC | CSVVGSGPSSYNEQFF
13 | NA | TRBJ1-1 | NA | TRBV12-3/TRBV12-4 | TGTGCCAGCAGTAAGACAGGGAACACTGAAGCTTTCTTT | CASSKTGNTEAFF
15 | TRBD1 | TRBJ2-2 | NA | TRBV7-2 | TGTGCCAGCAGCCTCTGGACAGGGGGAAACGGGGAGCTGTTTTTT | CASSLWTGGNGELFF
16 | NA | TRBJ2-7 | NA | TRBV5-1 | TGCGCCAGCAGTTTGGAGGGGGCGCTTAATATCTACGAGCAGTACTTC | CASSLEGALNIYEQYF
15 | TRBD2 | TRBJ2-1 | NA | TRBV2 | TGTGCCAGCAGTGAAATCAGCGGGAACTACAATGAGCAGTTCTTC | CASSEISGNYNEQFF
15 | NA | TRBJ1-1 | NA | TRBV2 | TGTGCCAGCAGGTCATTTACGGTATCGGGGACTGAAGCTTTCTTT | CASRSFTVSGTEAFF
13 | NA | TRBJ2-3 | NA | TRBV6-2/TRBV6-3 | TGTGCCAGCAGTTACTCGACAAGGGATACGCAGTATTTT | CASSYSTRDTQYF
13 | NA | TRBJ1-5 | NA | TRBV30 | TGTGCCTGGAGTGTGAAGGGCAATCAGCCCCAGCATTTT | CAWSVKGNQPQHF
17 | NA | TRBJ2-1 | NA | TRBV5-4 | TGTGCCAGCAGCTCCAAACCCGGAAAGGGCTCCTACAATGAGCAGTTCTTC | CASSSKPGKGSYNEQFF
17 | TRBD2 | TRBJ2-2 | NA | TRBV9 | TGTGCCAGCAGCGTAATAGCGGGAGGTTGGAACACCGGGGAGCTGTTTTTT | CASSVIAGGWNTGELFF
12 | NA | TRBJ2-7 | few | TRBV12-5 | TGTGCTAGTGGTTTGGAACGCTACGAGCAGTACTTC | CASGLERYEQYF
16 | NA | TRBJ2-1 | NA | TRBV6-4 | TGTGCCAGCAGTCTACCCGACAGATGGGAGAGGAATGAGCAGTTCTTC | CASSLPDRWERNEQFF
14 | TRBD1 | TRBJ1-4 | NA | TRBV7-8 | TGTGCCAGCAGCTCCGGGACAGGGGGCGACCGACTGTTTTTT | CASSSGTGGDRLFF
14 | TRBD1 | TRBJ2-7 | NA | TRBV7-8 | TGTGCCAGCAGCCAGATGGGACAGGGTTACGAGCAGTACTTC | CASSQMGQGYEQYF